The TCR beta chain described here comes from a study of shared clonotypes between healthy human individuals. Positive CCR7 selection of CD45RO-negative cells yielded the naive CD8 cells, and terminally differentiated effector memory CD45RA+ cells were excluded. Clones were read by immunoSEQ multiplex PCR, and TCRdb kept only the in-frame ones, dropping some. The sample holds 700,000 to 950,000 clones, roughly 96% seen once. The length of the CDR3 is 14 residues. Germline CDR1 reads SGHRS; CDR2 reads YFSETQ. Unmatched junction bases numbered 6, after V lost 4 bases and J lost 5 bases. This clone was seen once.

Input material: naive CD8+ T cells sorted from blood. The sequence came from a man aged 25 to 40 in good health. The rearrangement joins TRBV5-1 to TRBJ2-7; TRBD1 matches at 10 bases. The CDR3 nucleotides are TGCGCCAGCAGCAGGGGACAGGGGATCGACGAGCAGTACTTC. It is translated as CASSRGQGIDEQYF.